One sample yielded the 2 T cell receptor beta chains listed below, sequenced in a study of cytomegalovirus exposure and HLA in healthy donors. This PCR relied on a set of 60 Vbeta primers and 13 Jbeta primers. The method was immunoSEQ multiplex PCR; TCRdb's version includes in-frame clones alone and lacks a portion of them. The table shows 90,000 to 100,000 clones, with 75% to 80% occurring only once. The sequencing input was PBMCs. The receptors originated from a female donor in good health and CMV-seronegative.

The chain employs TRBV7-3 and TRBJ2-5; 10 positions match TRBD2. Germline CDR1 and CDR2: SGHTA and FQGTGA. The CDR3 runs 15 residues. Losses at the gene ends were 2 bases for V and 4 bases for J; bases not matched to a gene: 4. For the CDR3, the DNA is TGTGCCAGCAGCTTACTAGCGGGAGTAGTAGAGACCCAGTACTTC. Translation: CASSLLAGVVETQYF.

This clone was counted once. The chain links TRBV18 to TRBJ2-1, with TRBD1 as a possible D gene (6 bases). This CDR3 spans 18 amino acids. Per germline, CDR1 KGHSH and CDR2 LQKENI. Trimming shortened V by 4 bases and J by 4 bases, and 23 bases separated the two germline ends. DNA of the CDR3: TGTGCCAGCTCACTCCGGAATCTAAAAAATGGACAGTACAATGAGCAGTTCTTC. Protein: CASSLRNLKNGQYNEQFF.